The T cell receptor beta chain described here comes from a study of control samples from healthy donors and cancer patients. This CDR3 region has 18 residues. V was trimmed by 7 bases and J by 1 base, leaving 25 bases between them. Germline lookup yields CDR1 MNHEY and CDR2 SMNVEV (reference sequence). Sequenced by immunoSEQ multiplex PCR; TCRdb stores in-frame clones only, minus some. This sample has more than 50,000 clones, with around 90% found just once. The TCR comes from a man aged 50-60 years in good health. V and J are TRBV27 and TRBJ1-2; D is ambiguous. The sample comprised blood. The CDR3 sequence is CASTPVGVLAYRNYGYTF. The CDR3 nucleotides are TGTGCCAGCACCCCCGTAGGAGTCCTAGCTTACCGTAACTATGGCTACACCTTC.